These 22 T cell receptor beta chains came from one sample sequenced in a study of T cell responses to AZD1222 COVID-19 vaccine. TCRdb's table, derived via immunoSEQ multiplex PCR, lists solely in-frame clones and lacks some. This sample carries 55,000 to 65,000 clones, approximately 80% of them seen once, and the ten largest clones take under 4.5%. Sequencing was performed on peripheral blood, taken 28 days after the second AZD1222 dose. These receptors came from an adult who received the AZD1222 COVID-19 vaccine.

This chain uses TRBV7-2 with TRBJ1-5; TRBD1 is a possible D gene (5 bases). Germline V gene data show CDR1 as SGHTA and CDR2 as FQGNSA. This CDR3 has 14 residues. Trimming pared 2 bases from V and 4 bases from J, leaving 9 bases between. Here the CDR3 DNA reads TGTGCCAGCAGCTTACACCAGGGAAATCAGCCCCAGCATTTT. Translation: CASSLHQGNQPQHF.

The CDR3, as DNA: TGCGCCAGCAGCAGGACAGGGGACACAGATACGCAGTATTTT. Its translation is CASSRTGDTDTQYF. The chain carries TRBV5-1 and TRBJ2-3; 9 positions match TRBD1. The CDR3 spans 14 residues. Germline V gene data show CDR1 as SGHRS and CDR2 as YFSETQ. Trimming removed 4 bases from V and 2 bases from J; junction bases left unmatched: 2.

In regard to this clone: Since no conserved phenylalanine or tryptophan closes the CDR3, a read error is the likely cause. The DNA is omitted, as the CDR3 cannot be located on it reliably, and the CDR3 follows TCRdb's listing. The chain is built from TRBV6-8 and TRBJ1-1. The germline CDR1 and CDR2 sequences are MNHGY and SAAAGT. Including both end residues, the CDR3 is 12 amino acids long. CDR3 amino acids: CASSYPIPPGRV.

The chain recombines TRBV5-1 with TRBJ1-2, with D perhaps matching TRBD1 (6 bases). Trimming shortened V by 3 bases and J by 4 bases, and 16 bases separated the two germline ends. The CDR3 runs 15 residues. Per germline, CDR1 SGHRS and CDR2 YFSETQ. The CDR3 nucleotides read TGCGCCAGCAGCTCGACCCCCAGGGGCGGCTATGGCTACACCTTC. It translates to CASSSTPRGGYGYTF.

V is TRBV7-8 and J is TRBJ1-1; D is unresolved. The CDR3 consists of 12 residues. Germline CDR1 and CDR2: SGHVS and FQNEAQ. V lost 0 bases and J 8 bases, leaving 7 bases between the germline ends. DNA of the CDR3: TGTGCCAGCAGCTTAGCGGGCAGGGAAGCTTTCTTT. This sequence encodes CASSLAGREAFF. Complete variable domain (other parts from reference TRBV7-8 and TRBJ1-1): GAGVSQSPRYKVAKRGQDVALRCDPISGHVSLFWYQQALGQGPEFLTYFQNEAQLDKSGLPSDRFFAERPEGSVSTLKIQRTQQEDSAVYLCASSLAGREAFFGQGTRLTVV.

The chain links TRBV28 to TRBJ1-2; maybe TRBD1 (6 bases). The CDR3 is 18 amino acids. Germline loops: CDR1 MDHEN, CDR2 SYDVKM. Trimming took 6 bases from V and 5 from J, leaving 28 bases between them. CDR3 region: CASSSIGGTSLPFYGYTF. In DNA form, the CDR3 reads TGTGCCAGCAGCTCGATCGGGGGCACCTCTCTACCATTTTATGGCTACACCTTC.

This chain links TRBV10-3 with TRBJ2-2; no clear D. Per germline, CDR1 ENHRY and CDR2 SYGVKD. V gave up 3 bases and J gave up 6 bases, with 5 bases separating them. The CDR3 loop spans 12 amino acids. In DNA form, the CDR3 reads TGTGCCATCAGTGAAGGGTCCGGGGAGCTGTTTTTT. Amino acids: CAISEGSGELFF.

The rearrangement links TRBV30 to TRBJ1-2; D is unclear. The length of the CDR3 is 10 residues. Deletions cut 5 bases from V and 14 bases from J, with 15 bases between. Germline values: CDR1 GTSNPN, CDR2 SVGIG (reference sequence). The CDR3 protein is CAWGRAAGTF. The DNA of the CDR3 is TGTGCCTGGGGTAGGGCTGCGGGGACCTTC.

This sequence joins TRBV5-5 and TRBJ2-7; D possibly matches TRBD1 or TRBD2 (7 bases each). There are 16 residues in the CDR3. V was pared by 4 bases and J by 5 bases, with 22 bases between. Germline CDR1 is SGHKS and CDR2 is YYEKEE (reference sequence). The CDR3 is CASSPGGAGADHEQYF. In nucleotides, the CDR3 is TGTGCCAGCAGCCCAGGGGGGGCGGGTGCGGACCACGAGCAGTACTTC.

This clone was observed a few times. The V and J genes are TRBV30 and TRBJ1-1; D unresolved. V lost 4 bases, J lost 5 bases, and 14 bases lay in between. CDR1 and CDR2 from the germline V gene are GTSNPN and SVGIG (reference sequence). The CDR3 totals 13 residues. CDR3 coding DNA: TGTGCCTGGAACTGGAGGGAAGGAACTGAAGCTTTCTTT. Encoded protein: CAWNWREGTEAFF.

The chain recombines TRBV18 with TRBJ2-3; 7 nucleotides agree with TRBD1. CDR1 is KGHSH, CDR2 LQKENI, per germline. V shed 6 bases, J shed 0 bases, and the junction held 9 bases outside the gene matches. CDR3 length equals 16 residues. CDR3 DNA: TGTGCCAGCTCTCCCGCGTCGACAGGGAGCACAGATACGCAGTATTTT. It yields the protein CASSPASTGSTDTQYF.

V and J are TRBV6-4 and TRBJ1-5; D gene uncertain. The CDR3 covers 13 residues. Germline V gene data show CDR1 as MRHNA and CDR2 as SNTAGT. Trimming stripped 10 bases from V and 1 base from J, with 11 bases between. CDR3 region: CATRRGSNQPQHF. The CDR3 nucleotides read TGTGCCACGCGAAGAGGGAGCAATCAGCCCCAGCATTTT.

V gene TRBV10-2 combines with J gene TRBJ1-2; the D gene is possibly TRBD1 (5 bases). CDR3 size: 13 residues. V dropped 2 bases and J dropped 7 bases, with 11 bases sitting between them. Germline values: CDR1 WSHSY, CDR2 SAAADI. This chain's CDR3 is CASSEQGNTGYTF. For the CDR3, the DNA is TGCGCCAGCAGTGAGCAGGGTAATACTGGCTACACCTTC.

The CDR3 DNA reads as TGTGCCAGCTCACCGGGGAGTGGCTACACCTTC. Protein product: CASSPGSGYTF. The V and J genes are TRBV18 and TRBJ1-2; the D is unclear. CDR3 length: 11 residues. Trimming pared 3 bases from V and 7 bases from J, leaving 6 bases between. Germline-derived CDR1 and CDR2 are KGHSH and LQKENI.

The rearrangement joins TRBV5-8 to TRBJ2-6; TRBD1 agrees at 8 bases. The CDR3 has 14 amino acids. The J segment lost 4 bases and the V segment lost 7 bases, leaving 4 bases of the junction unmatched. Germline CDR1 is SGHTS and CDR2 is YDEGEE. The CDR3 DNA sequence: TGTGCCAGCGGTCAGGGGGCCGGGGCCAACGTCCTGACTTTC. Amino acids: CASGQGAGANVLTF. The full variable domain, its missing parts supplied by reference TRBV5-8 and TRBJ2-6, is EAGVTQSPTHLIKTRGQQATLRCSPISGHTSVYWYQQALGLGLQFLLWYDEGEERNRGNFPPRFSGRQFPNYSSELNVNALELEDSALYLCASGQGAGANVLTFGAGSRLTVL.

This chain links TRBV19 with TRBJ2-5; tentatively, D is TRBD1 or TRBD2 (5 bases each). Germline CDR1 is LNHDA and CDR2 is SQIVND (reference sequence). This CDR3 region has 15 residues. The V end lost 5 bases, the J end lost 2 bases, and 15 bases lay between the germline ends. The CDR3 coding sequence is TGTGCCAGTAGTCTCCACTCCGGGACGCAAGAGACCCAGTACTTC. Protein: CASSLHSGTQETQYF.

V and J are TRBV3-1 (or the pseudogene TRBV3-2) and TRBJ2-5, with unresolved D. CDR1 and CDR2 (germline): LGHDT, YNNKEL (reference sequence). The CDR3 covers 14 residues. Trimming shortened V by 8 bases and J by 1 base, and 14 bases separated the two germline ends. The CDR3 loop reads CASCPQYSQETQYF. CDR3 DNA: TGTGCCAGCTGCCCACAATACAGCCAAGAGACCCAGTACTTC.

The chain has TRBV1 and TRBJ2-4. TRBV1 is shown as a pseudogene. The CDR3 extends over 17 amino acids. Here the CDR3 DNA reads TGCACCAGCAGCCAAGAATTCCGGGGCGCAGCCAAAAACATTCAGTACTTC. Its translation: CTSSQEFRGAAKNIQYF.

The rearrangement joins TRBV9 to TRBJ1-2, with a weak D call TRBD1 (6 bases). CDR3 length: 18 amino acids. Germline loops: CDR1 SGDLS, CDR2 YYNGEE. V was shortened by 0 bases and J by 5 bases, with 23 bases between the two germline ends. The CDR3 DNA reads TGTGCCAGCAGCGTAGCTCCGGCGGGGGCCGAGCCAGGATATGGCTACACCTTC. It codes for CASSVAPAGAEPGYGYTF.

A note on this clone: An end of the junction differs from the germline gene, which may be a read error. The chain is built from TRBV11-3 and TRBJ2-1; weak D call: TRBD2 (7 bases). The CDR3 is 15 residues long. Looked up from germline, CDR1 is SGHNT and CDR2 is YENEEA. The CDR3, as DNA: TGTGCCGGCAGCTTAGCAGGGGAGCGGGGCAATGAGCAGTTCTTC. Translated, it gives CAGSLAGERGNEQFF. The full variable domain, its missing parts supplied by reference TRBV11-3 and TRBJ2-1, is EAGVVQSPRYKIIEKKQPVAFWCNPISGHNTLYWYLQNLGQGPELLIRYENEEAVDDSQLPKDRFSAERLKGVDSTLKIQPAELGDSAVYLCAGSLAGERGNEQFFGPGTRLTVL.

This clone was seen a single time. V and J are TRBV7-2 and TRBJ1-1; weak D call: TRBD1 (6 bases). The CDR3 covers 14 residues. The germline CDR1 and CDR2 sequences are SGHTA and FQGNSA. The V gene lost 1 base and the J gene lost 4 bases, with 10 bases spanning the gap. The CDR3 bases are TGTGCCAGCAGCTTAGAAGGGGGGCTCACTGAAGCTTTCTTT. Translating it yields CASSLEGGLTEAFF.

The chain is built from TRBV5-4 and TRBJ2-1; 7 bases align to TRBD1. This CDR3 is 18 amino acids long. CDR1 and CDR2 (germline): SGHNT, YYREEE (reference sequence). Losses at the gene ends were 0 bases for V and 1 base for J; bases not matched to a gene: 10. The CDR3 nucleotides read TGTGCCAGCAGCTTGGGAGGGGGCCCGATCCAGTCCTACAATGAGCAGTTCTTC. Amino acids: CASSLGGGPIQSYNEQFF.